The following is a T cell receptor beta chain sequence with its context. The data derive from a study of blood T cell repertoires in COVID-19. CDR3 size: 11 residues. CDR1 and CDR2 (germline): ENHRY, SYGVKD. The V end was cut by 2 bases, the J end by 8 bases, with 6 bases between. Clones were read by immunoSEQ multiplex PCR, and TCRdb kept only the in-frame ones, dropping some. The repertoire holds 200,000 to 300,000 clones, with 70% to 85% as singletons. This TCR was sampled from a woman older than 75 with acute or convalescent COVID-19. Sequencing input: peripheral blood. This chain connects TRBV10-3 to TRBJ1-1; D gene ambiguous. DNA for the CDR3: TGTGCCATCAGTGAGGGCGGCGAAGCTTTCTTT. Its protein is CAISEGGEAFF.